This TCR beta chain was identified during a study of blood T cells in healthy people across ages. Findings and limits, study-wide: Estimates based on one million T cells were treated as lower bounds. Fewer expanded clones and more diversity marked long-lived versus aged donors.

The CDR3 contains 15 residues. Trimming stripped 5 bases from V and 4 bases from J, with 16 bases between. Germline-derived CDR1 and CDR2 are SGHTA and FQGNSA. Next came a second PCR, run for roughly 7 to 12 cycles, which used a sample-barcoded 5' primer along with a J-beta primer mix. MiXCR, applied by TCRdb to the 5' RACE reads, yields one record per CDR3 protein. Among about a million distinct CDR3 sequences listed, about 53% were seen once. In regard to this clonotype: Its antigen is still unknown.

Donors each provided approximately 9.6 milliliters of peripheral blood. There were at least 5 micrograms of total RNA extracted from every sample. Sequenced: blood. The source is a woman aged 60 to 75 in good health. This chain uses TRBV7-2 with TRBJ2-3; D perhaps matches TRBD2 (6 bases). This CDR3 is CASSLSRRGADTQYF. For the CDR3, the DNA is TGTGCCAGCAGCCTTAGTAGGAGGGGTGCAGATACGCAGTATTTT.